The next 8 T cell receptor beta chains were all read from a single sample in a study of blood T cell repertoires in COVID-19. Sequenced by immunoSEQ multiplex PCR; TCRdb stores in-frame clones only, minus some. The sample has under 95,000 clones; roughly nine tenths are singletons. The sequenced sample consisted of peripheral blood. These receptors came from a man in his fifties or sixties with COVID-19, enrolled during active disease.

The V and J genes are TRBV6-2 or TRBV6-3 and TRBJ1-1, with a possible D match to TRBD1 (5 bases). Germline CDR1 MNHEY, CDR2 SVGEGT. The CDR3 consists of 15 residues. V lost 5 bases to trimming and J lost 6 bases, with 19 bases between them. CDR3 bases: TGTGCCAGCAGTCCAGGACAAGCTCAGCGCGCTGAAGCTTTCTTT. Encoded protein: CASSPGQAQRAEAFF.

This clone was observed a single time. CDR3 sequence reads: CSASGQGHQPQHF. DNA of the CDR3: TGCAGTGCTAGTGGTCAGGGCCATCAGCCCCAGCATTTT. The gene calls are TRBV20-1 and TRBJ1-5, with a possible D match to TRBD1 (5 bases). There are 13 residues in the CDR3. Germline V gives CDR1 DFQATT, CDR2 SNEGSKA (reference sequence). The V and J ends lost 3 bases and 5 bases respectively, with 11 bases between them.

The V gene is TRBV27, the J gene TRBJ2-1; 10 nucleotides agree with TRBD1. The J segment lost 8 bases and the V segment lost 4 bases, leaving 8 bases of the junction unmatched. From germline, CDR1 is MNHEY and CDR2 SMNVEV (reference sequence). This CDR3 has 15 amino acids. CDR3 protein: CASSSLRDRGDEQFF. The CDR3 coding sequence is TGTGCCAGCAGTTCTCTCCGGGACAGGGGCGATGAGCAGTTCTTC.

The V gene is TRBV5-3, the J gene TRBJ2-1; the match to TRBD2 covers 8 bases. TRBV5-3 is designated an ORF whose function remains uncertain. Unmatched junction bases numbered 12, after V lost 1 base and J lost 9 bases. The CDR3 is 16 residues long. The CDR3 nucleotides read TGTGCCAGAAGCTTGTTAAGGTCTAGCGGGCTAGGTGAGCAGTTCTTC. Translating it yields CARSLLRSSGLGEQFF.

The table lists this clone with a count of one. DNA of the CDR3: TGTGCCAGCAGCATCCGGGACAGGGGGAATTCACCCCTCCACTTT. It translates to CASSIRDRGNSPLHF. The V and J genes are TRBV5-5 and TRBJ1-6; 11 nucleotides match TRBD1. V lost 4 bases and J lost 7; bases outside the gene matches: 4. Germline CDR1 SGHKS, CDR2 YYEKEE (reference sequence). The CDR3 extends over 15 amino acids.

The rearrangement uses TRBV19 and TRBJ2-1; TRBD2 aligns across 10 bases. The CDR3 runs to 17 residues. With 9 bases clipped from V and 9 bases from J, the junction kept 20 bases outside the gene matches. CDR1 LNHDA and CDR2 SQIVND come from the germline V gene (reference sequence). CDR3 residues: CASPTRPASGSQGEQFF. In DNA, the CDR3 is TGTGCCAGCCCCACCCGACCAGCTAGCGGGAGTCAGGGTGAGCAGTTCTTC.

This clone was seen a few times. The chain employs TRBV28 and TRBJ1-2, with D tentatively TRBD1 (6 bases). Germline V gene sequence: CDR1 MDHEN, CDR2 SYDVKM. The CDR3 is made up of 12 amino acids. Trimming removed 11 bases from V and 7 bases from J, with 17 bases in between. The CDR3 protein is CAGYRATSGYTF. Written as DNA, the CDR3 is TGTGCCGGCTACAGGGCAACGAGTGGCTACACCTTC.

The rearrangement uses TRBV29-1 and TRBJ1-2; possibly TRBD1 for D (6 bases). Looked up from germline, CDR1 is SQVTM and CDR2 is ANQGSEA. V was shortened by 1 base and J by 4 bases, with 10 bases between the two germline ends. The CDR3 is made up of 13 amino acids. DNA of the CDR3: TGCAGCGTTGAAGGGGGGCCGACCTATGGCTACACCTTC. Encoded protein: CSVEGGPTYGYTF.